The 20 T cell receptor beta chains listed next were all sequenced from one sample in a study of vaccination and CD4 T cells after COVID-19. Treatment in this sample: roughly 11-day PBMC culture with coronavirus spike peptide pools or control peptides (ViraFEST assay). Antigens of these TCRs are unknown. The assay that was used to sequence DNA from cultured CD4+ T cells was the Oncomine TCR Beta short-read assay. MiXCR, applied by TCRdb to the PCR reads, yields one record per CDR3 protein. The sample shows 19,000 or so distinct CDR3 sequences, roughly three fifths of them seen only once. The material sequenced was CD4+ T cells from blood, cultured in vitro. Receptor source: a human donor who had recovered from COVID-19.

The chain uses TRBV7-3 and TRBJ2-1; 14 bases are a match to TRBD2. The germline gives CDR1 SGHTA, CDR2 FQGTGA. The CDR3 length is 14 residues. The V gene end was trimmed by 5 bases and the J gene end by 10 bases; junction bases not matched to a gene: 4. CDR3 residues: CASSQGTSGSEQFF. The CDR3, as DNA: TGTGCCAGCAGCCAAGGGACTAGCGGGAGCGAGCAGTTCTTC.

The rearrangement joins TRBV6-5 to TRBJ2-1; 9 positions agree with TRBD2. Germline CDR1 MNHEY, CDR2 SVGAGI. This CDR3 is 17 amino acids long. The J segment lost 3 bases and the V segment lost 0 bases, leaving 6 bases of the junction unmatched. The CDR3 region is CASSYSFLAGFYNEQFF. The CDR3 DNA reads TGTGCCAGCAGTTACTCGTTTCTAGCGGGGTTCTACAATGAGCAGTTCTTC.

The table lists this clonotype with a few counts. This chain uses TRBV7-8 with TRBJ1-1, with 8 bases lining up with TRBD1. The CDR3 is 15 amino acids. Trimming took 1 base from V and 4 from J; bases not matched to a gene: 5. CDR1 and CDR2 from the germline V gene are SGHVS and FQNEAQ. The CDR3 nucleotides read TGTGCCAGCAGCTTAGGGAATACAGGGGGCACTGAAGCTTTCTTT. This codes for CASSLGNTGGTEAFF.

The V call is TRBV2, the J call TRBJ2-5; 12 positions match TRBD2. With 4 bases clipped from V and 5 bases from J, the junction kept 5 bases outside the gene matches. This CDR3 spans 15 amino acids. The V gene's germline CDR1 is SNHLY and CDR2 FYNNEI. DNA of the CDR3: TGTGCCAGCAGTGCGACTAGCGGGAGAGGGGAGACCCAGTACTTC. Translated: CASSATSGRGETQYF.

The CDR3, as DNA: TGTGCCAGCACCCTTAGCGGGAGTTTACACGAGCAGTACTTC. It yields the protein CASTLSGSLHEQYF. The chain combines TRBV7-8 with TRBJ2-7; 9 bases are shared with TRBD2. Germline CDR1 is SGHVS and CDR2 is FQNEAQ. This CDR3 has 14 amino acids. J gave up 5 bases and V 7 bases, and 9 bases lay outside the gene matches.

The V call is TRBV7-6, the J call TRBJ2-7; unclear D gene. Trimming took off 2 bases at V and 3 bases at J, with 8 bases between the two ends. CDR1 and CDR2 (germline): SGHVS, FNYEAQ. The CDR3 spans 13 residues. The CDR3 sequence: CASSLNSHYEQYF. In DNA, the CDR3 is TGTGCCAGCAGCTTAAACAGTCACTACGAGCAGTACTTC.

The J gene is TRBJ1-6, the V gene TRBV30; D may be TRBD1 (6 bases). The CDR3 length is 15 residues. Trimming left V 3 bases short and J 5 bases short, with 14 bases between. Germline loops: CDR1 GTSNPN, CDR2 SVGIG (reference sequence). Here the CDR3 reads CAWRKQGLDNSPLHF. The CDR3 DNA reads TGTGCCTGGAGGAAACAGGGTTTGGATAATTCACCCCTCCACTTT.

CDR3 amino acids: CSALRGSDTQYF. In nucleotides, the CDR3 is TGCAGTGCCCTAAGGGGCTCGGATACGCAGTATTTT. The chain has TRBV20-1 and TRBJ2-3, with D possibly TRBD1 on 5 matching bases. Germline assignment: CDR1 DFQATT and CDR2 SNEGSKA (reference sequence). V was pared by 6 bases and J by 6 bases, with 13 bases between. This CDR3 has 12 amino acids.

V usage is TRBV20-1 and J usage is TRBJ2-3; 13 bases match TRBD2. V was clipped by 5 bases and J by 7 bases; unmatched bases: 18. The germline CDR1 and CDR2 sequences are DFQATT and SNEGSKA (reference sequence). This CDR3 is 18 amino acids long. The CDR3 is CSAAPGLAGLERSYTQYF. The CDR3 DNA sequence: TGCAGTGCTGCCCCGGGACTAGCGGGGCTAGAGAGAAGTTATACGCAGTATTTT.

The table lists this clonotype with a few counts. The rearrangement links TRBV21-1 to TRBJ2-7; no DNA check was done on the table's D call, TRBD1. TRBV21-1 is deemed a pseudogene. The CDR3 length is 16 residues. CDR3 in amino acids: CASSNRDRGRLGEQYF. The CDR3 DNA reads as TGTGCCAGCAGCAACCGGGACAGGGGGCGGTTAGGCGAGCAGTACTTC.

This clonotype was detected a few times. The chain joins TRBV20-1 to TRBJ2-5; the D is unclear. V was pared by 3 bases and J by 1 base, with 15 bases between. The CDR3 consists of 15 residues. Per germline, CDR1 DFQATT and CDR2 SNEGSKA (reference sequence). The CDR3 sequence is CSASPTWRGQETQYF. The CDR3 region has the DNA TGCAGTGCTAGCCCCACGTGGCGCGGCCAAGAGACCCAGTACTTC.

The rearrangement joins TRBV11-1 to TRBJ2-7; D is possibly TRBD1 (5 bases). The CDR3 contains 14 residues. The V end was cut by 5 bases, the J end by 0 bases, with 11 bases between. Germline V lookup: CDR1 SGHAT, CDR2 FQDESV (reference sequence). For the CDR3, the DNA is TGTGCCAGCAGCCCCCAGCAGGGCTCCTACGAGCAGTACTTC. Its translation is CASSPQQGSYEQYF.

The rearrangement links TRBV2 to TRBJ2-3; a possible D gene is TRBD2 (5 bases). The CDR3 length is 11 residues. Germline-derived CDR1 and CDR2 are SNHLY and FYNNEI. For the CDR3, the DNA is TGTGCTGGGCGACTAACAGATACGCAGTATTTT. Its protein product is CAGRLTDTQYF.

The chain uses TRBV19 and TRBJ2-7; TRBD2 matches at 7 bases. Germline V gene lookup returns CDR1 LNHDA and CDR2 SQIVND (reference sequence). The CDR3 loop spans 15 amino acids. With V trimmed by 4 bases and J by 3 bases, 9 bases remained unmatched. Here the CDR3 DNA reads TGTGCCAGTAGTACCCGGACTAGTGACCTCTACGAGCAGTACTTC. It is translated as CASSTRTSDLYEQYF.

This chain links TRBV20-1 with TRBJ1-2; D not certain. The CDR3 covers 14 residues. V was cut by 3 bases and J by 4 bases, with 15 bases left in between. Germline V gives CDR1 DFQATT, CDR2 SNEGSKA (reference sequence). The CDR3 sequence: CSARPQSSGYGYTF. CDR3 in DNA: TGCAGTGCTAGGCCACAGTCTAGTGGCTATGGCTACACCTTC.

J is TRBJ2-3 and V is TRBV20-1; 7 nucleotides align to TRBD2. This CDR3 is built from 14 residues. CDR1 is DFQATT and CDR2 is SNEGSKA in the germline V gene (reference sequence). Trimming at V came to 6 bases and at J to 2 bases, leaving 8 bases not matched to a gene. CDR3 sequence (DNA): TGCAGTGCCCCTGTGGGGGGGAACACAGATACGCAGTATTTT. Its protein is CSAPVGGNTDTQYF.

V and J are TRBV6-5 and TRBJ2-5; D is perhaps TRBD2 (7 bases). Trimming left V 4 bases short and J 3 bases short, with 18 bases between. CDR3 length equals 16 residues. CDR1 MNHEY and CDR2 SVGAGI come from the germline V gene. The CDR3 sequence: CASSWGGGSAEETQYF. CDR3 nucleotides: TGTGCCAGCAGTTGGGGGGGGGGCTCCGCCGAAGAGACCCAGTACTTC.

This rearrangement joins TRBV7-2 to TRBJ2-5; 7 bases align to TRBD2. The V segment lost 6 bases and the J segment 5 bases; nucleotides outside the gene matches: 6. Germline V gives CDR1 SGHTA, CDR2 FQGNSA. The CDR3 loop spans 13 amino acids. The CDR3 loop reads CASSWTSWETQYF. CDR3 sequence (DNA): TGTGCCAGCAGTTGGACTAGTTGGGAGACCCAGTACTTC.

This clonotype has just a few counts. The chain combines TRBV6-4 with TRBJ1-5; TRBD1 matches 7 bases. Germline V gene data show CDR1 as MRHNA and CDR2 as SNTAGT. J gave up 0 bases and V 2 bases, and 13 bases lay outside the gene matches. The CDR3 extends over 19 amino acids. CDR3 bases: TGTGCCAGCAGTGACAAGACAGGGCGCGGCGAATATAGCAATCAGCCCCAGCATTTT. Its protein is CASSDKTGRGEYSNQPQHF.

CDR3 bases: TGTGCCACCAGCAGAGACATCTGGGACAGCCACGAGCAGTACTTC. Translated: CATSRDIWDSHEQYF. This rearrangement joins TRBV15 to TRBJ2-7; 7 nucleotides match TRBD1. J was trimmed by 5 bases and V by 0 bases; bases with no gene match: 7. Per germline, CDR1 LNHNV and CDR2 YYDKDF (reference sequence). The CDR3 covers 15 residues.